This T cell receptor (beta chain) is drawn from a study of T cells in women clearing cervical HPV infection. Study overall: Women with histologically confirmed HPV16-related CIN3 or worse, 2 with invasive cancer, served as cases.

Measured with immunoSEQ multiplex PCR; TCRdb has only the in-frame clones, and not every one. The data show about 48,000 clones, and the top ten clones hold roughly 1.5%. Prevalent HPV16 infections were excluded; only incident single HPV16 infections included. Study conclusions and caveats: Associations may precede or follow infection; HPV-specific or memory T cells were not isolated.

Concerning this clone itself: Its antigen is not known.

The sample taken for sequencing was blood buffy coat. This sequence was found in a woman between 18 and 75 years old with a cervical HPV16 infection that either progressed to CIN3+ or cleared (not recorded which).

Here the CDR3 reads CASSSINSGSLFYEQYF. The covered CDR3 bases are TGTGCCAGCAGTTCTATAAATAGCGGGAGCCTTTTCTACGAG. The chain uses TRBV28 and TRBJ2-7, with TRBD2 matching 9 bases. The read falls 3 residues short of the CDR3 end, and the missing part is taken from the germline J gene. The ends lost 4 bases at V and 3 bases at J; junction bases unmatched: 13. Germline assignment: CDR1 MDHEN and CDR2 SYDVKM. This CDR3 spans 17 amino acids.